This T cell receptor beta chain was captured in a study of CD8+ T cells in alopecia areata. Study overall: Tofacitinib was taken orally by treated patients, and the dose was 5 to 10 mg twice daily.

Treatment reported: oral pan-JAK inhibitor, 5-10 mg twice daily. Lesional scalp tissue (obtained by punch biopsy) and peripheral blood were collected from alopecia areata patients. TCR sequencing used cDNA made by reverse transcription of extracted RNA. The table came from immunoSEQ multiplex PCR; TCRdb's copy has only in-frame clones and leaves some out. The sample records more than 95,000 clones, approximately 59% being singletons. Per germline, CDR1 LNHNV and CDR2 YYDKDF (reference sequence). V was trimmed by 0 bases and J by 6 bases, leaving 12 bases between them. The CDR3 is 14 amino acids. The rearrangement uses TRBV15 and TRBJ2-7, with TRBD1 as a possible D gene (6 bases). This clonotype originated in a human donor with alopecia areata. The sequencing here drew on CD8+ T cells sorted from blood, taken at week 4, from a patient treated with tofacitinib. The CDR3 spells CATSRETGPGEQYF. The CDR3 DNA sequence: TGTGCCACCAGCAGAGAGACAGGCCCCGGCGAGCAGTACTTC.